What follows are 19 T cell receptor beta chains derived from one specimen sequenced in a study of human T cells and chemical hapten exposure. MiXCR, run by TCRdb on the RACE reads, gives a single entry per CDR3 protein. The sample holds tens of thousands of distinct CDR3 sequences, about 9.3% seen once. Time point of the sample: patch test 1, 2 weeks after DPC sensitization. Treatment specified: therapeutic diphenylcyclopropenone sensitization with weekly scalp DPC. This specimen was whole blood, taken in connection with sensitization to the hapten diphenylcyclopropenone (DPC). The receptors were gathered from a woman aged 45-65 years with alopecia areata. Some clones in this sample may be carry-over from other donors' samples.

This clonotype was seen more than once but under ten times. V and J are TRBV27 and TRBJ2-1, with D possibly TRBD2 on 6 matching bases. The CDR3 sequence is 14 residues long. V was clipped by 5 bases and J by 6 bases, with 14 bases between them. Germline V CDR1 and CDR2: MNHEY, SMNVEV (reference sequence). CDR3 sequence reads: CASSPRLGSNEQFF. CDR3 bases: TGTGCCAGCAGTCCCCGACTAGGAAGCAATGAGCAGTTCTTC.

The rearrangement uses TRBV28 and TRBJ2-2; D gene unclear. V gave up 2 bases and J gave up 2 bases, with 6 bases separating them. The CDR3 sequence is 14 residues long. Germline V gene lookup returns CDR1 MDHEN and CDR2 SYDVKM. The CDR3 region has the DNA TGTGCCAGCAGTTTACCCCAAAACACCGGGGAGCTGTTTTTT. Translated: CASSLPQNTGELFF.

This clonotype turned up a few times. One end of the junction varies from germline; a read error may be responsible. The chain is built from TRBV7-3 and TRBJ2-3; tentatively, D is TRBD2 (6 bases). Germline lookup yields CDR1 SGHTA and CDR2 FQGTGA. The CDR3 length is 15 residues. The DNA for the CDR3 is TGTCCCAGCAGCGGAGCGGGTCTTGGGACAGATACGCAGTATTTT. Encoded protein: CPSSGAGLGTDTQYF.

This clonotype has just a few counts. One junction end does not reproduce the germline sequence, and a read error may be involved. The V gene is TRBV20-1, the J gene TRBJ1-4; D gene uncertain. The length of the CDR3 is 12 residues. Germline assignment: CDR1 DFQATT and CDR2 SNEGSKA (reference sequence). The CDR3 sequence is CSAGEAREKLFF. The CDR3 nucleotides read TGCAGTGCTGGAGAGGCTAGAGAAAAACTGTTTTTT.

This clonotype was seen a few times. The CDR3 nucleotides read TGTGCCAGCAGTTACCCAACTAGCGGGACCATCCACGAGCAGTACTTC. Translating it yields CASSYPTSGTIHEQYF. The chain employs TRBV6-2 or TRBV6-3 and TRBJ2-7; 10 bases align to TRBD2. Germline trimming cut 2 bases from V and 5 bases from J; bases unmatched to any gene: 9. Germline lookup yields CDR1 MNHEY and CDR2 SVGEGT. The CDR3 totals 16 residues.

The rearrangement links TRBV11-1 to TRBJ2-3; 10 nucleotides agree with TRBD2. CDR3 size: 16 residues. Germline V lookup: CDR1 SGHAT, CDR2 FQDESV (reference sequence). V lost 1 base to trimming and J lost 9 bases; unmatched junction nucleotides: 10. CDR3 nucleotide sequence: TGTGCCAGCAGCTTAGGCCCTAGCGGGAGACGAGGCACGCAGTATTTT. It is translated as CASSLGPSGRRGTQYF.

The chain carries TRBV20-1 and TRBJ2-1, with 10 nucleotides matching TRBD2. This CDR3 is built from 15 residues. Germline V gene lookup returns CDR1 DFQATT and CDR2 SNEGSKA (reference sequence). The V segment lost 7 bases and the J segment 3 bases; nucleotides outside the gene matches: 9. CDR3 bases: TGCAGTGTTCCCATCGGGACTAGCGACTACAATGAGCAGTTCTTC. Residues: CSVPIGTSDYNEQFF.

This clonotype was seen only a few times. The chain couples TRBV7-2 to TRBJ2-4; 7 bases match TRBD1. V gave up 1 base and J gave up 1 base; unmatched junction bases: 1. This CDR3 comprises 15 residues. The germline gives CDR1 SGHTA, CDR2 FQGNSA. CDR3 DNA: TGTGCCAGCAGCTTAGAGGGACAGGCCAAAAACATTCAGTACTTC. This sequence encodes CASSLEGQAKNIQYF.

The chain joins TRBV7-2 to TRBJ2-1; 8 bases are shared with TRBD2. The CDR3 is 15 residues long. The V gene's germline CDR1 is SGHTA and CDR2 FQGNSA. J lost 9 bases, V lost 3 bases, and 10 bases had no gene match. The CDR3 bases are TGTGCCAGCAGCTTTAGCGGGGCGGGTATTGTTGAGCAGTTCTTC. Residues: CASSFSGAGIVEQFF.

This clonotype has just a few counts. The chain has TRBV7-2 and TRBJ2-4; no reliable D call. CDR1 and CDR2 (germline): SGHTA, FQGNSA. Trimming cost V 1 base and J 0 bases, with 10 bases left between them. CDR3 length: 16 residues. CDR3 bases: TGTGCCAGCAGCTTAGATCACCCTCTAGCCAAAAACATTCAGTACTTC. It yields the protein CASSLDHPLAKNIQYF.

In its sample, this clonotype was seen a few times. V usage is TRBV7-2 and J usage is TRBJ2-1; D call uncertain. The germline V gene has CDR1 SGHTA and CDR2 FQGNSA. V dropped 1 base and J dropped 5 bases, with 12 bases sitting between them. CDR3 size: 15 residues. The CDR3 DNA reads as TGTGCCAGCAGCTTAGTTCGCGGTCTTAACAATGAGCAGTTCTTC. Residues: CASSLVRGLNNEQFF.

The chain has TRBV29-1 and TRBJ2-3, with 7 nucleotides matching TRBD2. The CDR3 has 12 residues. V lost 7 bases, J lost 11 bases, and 12 bases stayed unmatched. CDR1 SQVTM and CDR2 ANQGSEA come from the germline V gene. The CDR3 DNA reads as TGCAGCGCCGGACCCGCCGGGGGGAGGCAGTATTTT. Encoded protein: CSAGPAGGRQYF.

This sequence joins TRBV27 and TRBJ1-1; no clear D gene. Germline CDR1 reads MNHEY; CDR2 reads SMNVEV (reference sequence). Trimming took 0 bases from V and 1 from J, leaving 9 bases between them. This CDR3 spans 15 amino acids. CDR3 nucleotide sequence: TGTGCCAGCAGTTTATCTGCAGGACCGAACACTGAAGCTTTCTTT. It encodes CASSLSAGPNTEAFF.

This clonotype was seen more than once but under ten times. The chain carries TRBV18 and TRBJ2-7; D is uncertain. The CDR3 spans 14 residues. The germline V gene has CDR1 KGHSH and CDR2 LQKENI. The V and J ends lost 4 bases and 2 bases respectively, with 12 bases between them. The CDR3 DNA follows: TGTGCCAGCTCACACTATGACAAGCCCTACGAGCAGTACTTC. Amino acid sequence: CASSHYDKPYEQYF.

This chain joins TRBV5-5 and TRBJ1-2; possible D gene TRBD1, 5 bases. Per germline, CDR1 SGHKS and CDR2 YYEKEE (reference sequence). Trimming left V 5 bases short and J 2 bases short, with 13 bases between. This CDR3 is 14 amino acids long. CDR3 DNA: TGTGCCAGCAGGGAGGAGGGGCGGAACTATGGCTACACCTTC. This sequence encodes CASREEGRNYGYTF.

The chain carries TRBV24-1 and TRBJ2-1; D not certain. The CDR3 is 15 amino acids. The V gene's germline CDR1 is KGHDR and CDR2 SFDVKD. With 0 bases removed from V and 1 base from J, the gap between germline ends came to 6 bases. The CDR3 here is CATSDLGPSYNEQFF. CDR3 sequence (DNA): TGTGCCACCAGTGATTTGGGGCCGTCCTACAATGAGCAGTTCTTC.

The J gene is TRBJ2-7, the V gene TRBV7-2, with D perhaps matching TRBD2 (5 bases). V lost 3 bases and J lost 5, with 11 bases in between. From germline, CDR1 is SGHTA and CDR2 FQGNSA. This CDR3 has 13 amino acids. This CDR3 reads CASSFDRGHEQYF. The CDR3 DNA is TGTGCCAGCAGCTTTGATAGAGGGCACGAGCAGTACTTC.

This clonotype was seen ten or more times. This chain connects TRBV24-1 to TRBJ2-5; the D gene is possibly TRBD1 (6 bases). V dropped 0 bases and J dropped 5 bases, with 12 bases sitting between them. CDR3 size: 15 residues. Germline CDR1 reads KGHDR; CDR2 reads SFDVKD. CDR3 in amino acids: CATSDLNRDVETQYF. The CDR3 bases are TGTGCCACCAGTGATTTGAACAGGGACGTCGAGACCCAGTACTTC.

This clonotype was picked up many times. The chain has TRBV7-2 and TRBJ1-2; TRBD1 matches at 7 bases. CDR1 is SGHTA and CDR2 is FQGNSA in the germline V gene. V shed 4 bases and J 8 bases; nucleotides not matched to a gene: 10. This CDR3 has 14 residues. The CDR3 bases are TGTGCCAGCAGCTCCACGGACAGGTTAGACGGCTACACCTTC. Protein product: CASSSTDRLDGYTF.